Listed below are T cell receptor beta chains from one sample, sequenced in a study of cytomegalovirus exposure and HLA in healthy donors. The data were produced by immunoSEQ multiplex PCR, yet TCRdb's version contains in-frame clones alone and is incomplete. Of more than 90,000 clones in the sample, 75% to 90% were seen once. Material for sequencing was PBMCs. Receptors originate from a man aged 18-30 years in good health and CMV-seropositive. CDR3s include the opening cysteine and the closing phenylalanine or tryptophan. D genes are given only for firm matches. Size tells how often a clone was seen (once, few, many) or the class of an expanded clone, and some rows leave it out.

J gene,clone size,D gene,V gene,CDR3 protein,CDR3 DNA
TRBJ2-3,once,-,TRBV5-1,CASSSIVTDTQYF,TGCGCCAGCAGCTCCATAGTTACAGATACGCAGTATTTT
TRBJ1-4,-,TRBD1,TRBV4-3,CASSQDRWTGGQGKLFF,TGCGCCAGCAGCCAAGATCGGTGGACAGGGGGCCAGGGAAAACTGTTTTTT
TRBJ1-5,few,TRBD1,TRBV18,CASSLQGDQPQHF,TGTGCCAGCTCGCTACAGGGGGATCAGCCCCAGCATTTT
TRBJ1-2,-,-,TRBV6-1,CASSPQGSGYGYTF,TGTGCCAGCAGTCCCCAGGGGTCCGGGTATGGCTACACCTTC
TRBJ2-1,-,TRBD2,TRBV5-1,CASSFLAGAPKRYNEQFF,TGCGCCAGCAGCTTCCTAGCGGGGGCGCCAAAAAGGTACAATGAGCAGTTCTTC
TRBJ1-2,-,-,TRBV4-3,CASSRGRDVDYGYTF,TGCGCCAGCAGCCGAGGTAGAGACGTTGACTATGGCTACACCTTC
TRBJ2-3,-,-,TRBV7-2,CASSFRGAGTDTQYF,TGTGCCAGCAGCTTTCGGGGGGCTGGGACAGATACGCAGTATTTT
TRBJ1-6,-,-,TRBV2,CASSADSRNSPLHF,TGTGCCAGCAGTGCAGACAGTCGCAATTCACCCCTCCACTTT
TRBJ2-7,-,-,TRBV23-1,CAFSPGQGLYEQYF,TGCGCCTTTTCCCCGGGACAAGGGCTCTACGAGCAGTACTTC
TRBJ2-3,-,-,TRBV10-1,CASSESVASDTQYF,TGCGCCAGCAGTGAGTCCGTAGCTTCGGATACGCAGTATTTT
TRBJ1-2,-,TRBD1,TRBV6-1,CASSEGKGGGYGYTF,TGTGCCAGCAGTGAAGGCAAAGGGGGCGGATATGGCTACACCTTC
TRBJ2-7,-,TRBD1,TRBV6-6,CATDTGDRERGQYF,TGTGCCACCGACACCGGGGACAGGGAAAGGGGGCAGTACTTC
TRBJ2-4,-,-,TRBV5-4,CASSLDREGIQYF,TGTGCCAGCAGCTTGGACAGGGAAGGCATTCAGTACTTC
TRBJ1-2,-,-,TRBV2,CASSEAAGRPAYGYTF,TGTGCCAGCAGTGAAGCTGCCGGCAGGCCAGCCTATGGCTACACCTTC
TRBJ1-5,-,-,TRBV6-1,CASMKDRRQPQHF,TGTGCCAGCATGAAGGACAGAAGGCAGCCCCAGCATTTT
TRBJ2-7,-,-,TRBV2,CASRGSGSGGYEQYF,TGTGCCAGCAGGGGTTCGGGGTCCGGGGGTTACGAGCAGTACTTC
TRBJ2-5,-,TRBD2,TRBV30,CAWSFGSGSPGTQYF,TGTGCCTGGAGTTTTGGTAGCGGGAGCCCTGGGACCCAGTACTTC
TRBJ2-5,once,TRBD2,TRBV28,CASTYGGANKETQYF,TGTGCCAGCACCTACGGGGGGGCAAATAAGGAGACCCAGTACTTC
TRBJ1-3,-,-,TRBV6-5,CASSYRAGLGNTIYF,TGTGCCAGCAGTTACCGGGCAGGGTTGGGAAACACCATATATTTT
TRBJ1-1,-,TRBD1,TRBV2,CASSESGQGRDTEAFF,TGTGCCAGCAGTGAATCGGGACAGGGGAGGGACACTGAAGCTTTCTTT
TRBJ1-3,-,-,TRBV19,CASSIWRTGNTIYF,TGTGCCAGTAGTATTTGGAGGACTGGAAACACCATATATTTT
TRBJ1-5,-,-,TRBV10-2,CASSEDSPYQPQHF,TGCGCCAGCAGTGAGGACAGTCCATATCAGCCCCAGCATTTT
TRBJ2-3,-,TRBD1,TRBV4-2,CASRPQGADTQYF,TGTGCCAGCAGGCCGCAGGGGGCCGATACGCAGTATTTT
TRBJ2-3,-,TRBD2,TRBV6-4,CASSDDAGGSTDTQYF,TGTGCCAGCAGTGACGACGCGGGGGGGAGCACAGATACGCAGTATTTT
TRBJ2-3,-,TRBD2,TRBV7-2,CASSLGWGTSRTDTQYF,TGTGCCAGCAGCTTAGGATGGGGGACTAGTCGGACAGATACGCAGTATTTT
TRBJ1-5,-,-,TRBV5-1,CASSLGTTPSNQPQHF,TGCGCCAGCAGCTTGGGTACGACACCTAGCAATCAGCCCCAGCATTTT
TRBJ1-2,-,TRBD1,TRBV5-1,CASSEGTGYMGSYGYTF,TGCGCCAGCAGCGAAGGGACAGGGTATATGGGGAGCTATGGCTACACCTTC
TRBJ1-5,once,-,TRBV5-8,CASSLTVGFGNQPQHF,TGTGCCAGCAGCTTGACAGTCGGTTTCGGCAATCAGCCCCAGCATTTT
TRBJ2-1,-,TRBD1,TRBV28,CASSFSGGNYNEQFF,TGTGCCAGCAGTTTCTCAGGGGGCAATTACAATGAGCAGTTCTTC
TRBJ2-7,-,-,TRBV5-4,CASSLGGGAINEQYF,TGTGCCAGCAGCTTAGGGGGTGGTGCGATCAACGAGCAGTACTTC
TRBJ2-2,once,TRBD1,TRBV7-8,CASSGQGTGELFF,TGTGCCAGCAGCGGACAGGGGACCGGGGAGCTGTTTTTT
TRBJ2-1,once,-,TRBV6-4,CASTKDGTGYNEQFF,TGTGCCAGCACTAAAGACGGTACAGGCTACAATGAGCAGTTCTTC
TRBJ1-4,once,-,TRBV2,CASSEEGGVGSKLFF,TGTGCCAGCAGTGAAGAAGGGGGGGTTGGCTCAAAACTGTTTTTT
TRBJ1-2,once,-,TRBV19,CASQGFGANYGYTF,TGTGCCAGTCAAGGTTTTGGGGCGAACTATGGCTACACCTTC
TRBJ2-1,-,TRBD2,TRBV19,CASSMGQRGVTSSYNEQFF,TGTGCCAGTAGTATGGGCCAGCGGGGGGTAACTAGCTCCTACAATGAGCAGTTCTTC
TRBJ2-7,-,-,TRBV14,CASSQVPRDLVFYEQYF,TGTGCCAGCAGCCAAGTTCCACGGGACTTAGTTTTTTACGAGCAGTACTTC
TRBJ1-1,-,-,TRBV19,CASSRWHSGNTEAFF,TGTGCCAGTAGTCGCTGGCATTCAGGGAACACTGAAGCTTTCTTT
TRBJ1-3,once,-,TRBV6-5,CASSKRQGGNTIYF,TGTGCCAGCAGCAAGAGGCAGGGGGGAAACACCATATATTTT